The clone carrying this T cell receptor (beta chain) showed up many times. Antigen: not known. CDR1 and CDR2 (germline): KGHSH, LQKENI. The V end was cut by 4 bases, the J end by 0 bases, with 9 bases between. CDR3 size: 14 residues. These data originate in a study of early T cells in non-severe SARS-CoV-2 infection. Study in general: Sequenced material consisted of bulk RNA (from unsorted whole blood), and chains were unpaired.

Overall study results and limits: VDJdb matches were skewed toward anti-spike CD8 T cell responses.

Each single cDNA molecule received a unique molecular identifier. TCRdb independently ran MiXCR on the 5' RACE reads; one entry per CDR3 protein. The sample has roughly 29,000 distinct CDR3 sequences, approximately 4.2% seen once. This rearrangement joins TRBV18 to TRBJ1-1, with D perhaps TRBD1 (5 bases). Sequenced: whole blood. This TCR came from an adult who was a healthcare worker with PCR-confirmed SARS-CoV-2 infection or an uninfected control (not recorded which). The chain's CDR3 is CASSLTVMNTEAFF. Here the CDR3 DNA reads TGTGCCAGCTCACTGACAGTCATGAACACTGAAGCTTTCTTT. Supplemented by reference TRBV18 and TRBJ1-1, the full variable domain reads NAGVMQNPRHLVRRRGQEARLRCSPMKGHSHVYWYRQLPEEGLKFMVYLQKENIIDESGMPKERFSAEFPKEGPSILRIQQVVRGDSAAYFCASSLTVMNTEAFFGQGTRLTVV.